The 30 T cell receptor beta chains below come from one sample, sequenced in a study of chemoradiotherapy in HPV16-positive cancers. Produced via immunoSEQ multiplex PCR; TCRdb's table is partial and in-frame only. The sample lists about 13,000 clones, over 75% occurring once. The material was blood, obtained from a patient who underwent chemoradiotherapy. These receptors all come from a human donor with HPV-associated anogenital cancer.

V usage is TRBV18 and J usage is TRBJ1-1, with a tentative D call TRBD1 (6 bases). V shed 2 bases and J shed 3 bases, with 13 bases lying between them. Germline V CDR1 and CDR2: KGHSH, LQKENI. This CDR3 is built from 15 residues. The DNA for the CDR3 is TGTGCCAGCTCACCAGGACGCGGGGGCGACACTGAAGCTTTCTTT. Its protein is CASSPGRGGDTEAFF.

The CDR3 DNA reads as TGTGCCAGCAGTCCTCGGGGGGGCTGGACCGGGGAGCTGTTTTTT. As protein: CASSPRGGWTGELFF. J is TRBJ2-2 and V is TRBV27, with 8 bases identical to TRBD2. V lost 5 bases and J lost 5; bases outside the gene matches: 7. CDR3 length equals 15 residues. The germline CDR1 and CDR2 sequences are MNHEY and SMNVEV (reference sequence).

V gene TRBV29-1 combines with J gene TRBJ2-1; 9 nucleotides align to TRBD1. The CDR3 is 15 residues long. V shed 7 bases, J shed 8 bases, and the junction held 15 bases outside the gene matches. CDR1 and CDR2 from the germline V gene are SQVTM and ANQGSEA. CDR3 amino acids: CSAQIGTGNLYEQFF. Here the CDR3 DNA reads TGCAGCGCCCAAATCGGGACAGGGAATTTGTATGAGCAGTTCTTC.

The rearrangement uses TRBV5-4 and TRBJ1-2, with TRBD1 matching 8 bases. The CDR3 runs 17 residues. Looked up from germline, CDR1 is SGHNT and CDR2 is YYREEE (reference sequence). J lost 5 bases, V lost 0 bases, and 12 bases had no gene match. This chain's CDR3 is CASSLGAAQGARYGYTF. DNA for the CDR3: TGTGCCAGCAGCTTGGGGGCAGCCCAGGGGGCTAGGTATGGCTACACCTTC.

The rearrangement joins TRBV30 to TRBJ1-2; the D is unclear. The V and J ends lost 1 base and 8 bases respectively, with 14 bases between them. Germline assignment: CDR1 GTSNPN and CDR2 SVGIG (reference sequence). This CDR3 region has 13 residues. The CDR3 loop reads CAWSESRVDGYTF. The CDR3 region has the DNA TGTGCCTGGAGTGAGAGCCGGGTTGACGGCTACACCTTC.

This clone was seen a few times. No DNA is shown, since the ends of the CDR3 on it are uncertain; the CDR3 is the one TCRdb lists. J is TRBJ2-5 and V is TRBV7-2. The CDR3 totals 16 residues, both ends included. The germline V gene has CDR1 SGHTA and CDR2 FQGNSA. The CDR3 loop is CASSVRTFGAQETQYF.

This chain uses TRBV5-4 with TRBJ1-1; the D gene is possibly TRBD1 (6 bases). Trimming removed 3 bases at V and 1 base at J, with 16 bases between. CDR3 length equals 16 residues. The germline V gene has CDR1 SGHNT and CDR2 YYREEE (reference sequence). The CDR3 is CASSWDSGGPNTEAFF. In DNA form, the CDR3 reads TGTGCCAGCAGCTGGGATTCGGGGGGCCCGAACACTGAAGCTTTCTTT.

J is TRBJ1-2 and V is TRBV6-1; TRBD1 might be the D (6 bases). The CDR3 has 13 amino acids. Deletions cut 6 bases from V and 6 bases from J, with 14 bases between. Per the germline V gene, CDR1 is MNHNS and CDR2 is SASEGT. The CDR3 region has the DNA TGTGCCAGCAGACAGGGACTCGGGAATGGCTACACCTTC. It codes for CASRQGLGNGYTF.

V usage is TRBV2 and J usage is TRBJ1-1; D is uncertain. This CDR3 spans 13 amino acids. Germline lookup yields CDR1 SNHLY and CDR2 FYNNEI. The V end lost 7 bases, the J end lost 1 base, and 10 bases lay between the germline ends. The CDR3 DNA follows: TGTGCCAGCATCCCGGACGGGAACACTGAAGCTTTCTTT. Protein product: CASIPDGNTEAFF.

This clone has more than one count but fewer than ten. The chain joins TRBV15 to TRBJ1-4; 8 bases line up with TRBD1. This CDR3 comprises 17 residues. Germline CDR1 is LNHNV and CDR2 is YYDKDF (reference sequence). After removal of 0 bases from V and 3 bases from J, the junction contained 6 bases not matched to a gene. The CDR3 DNA is TGTGCCACCAGCAGAGAGACCAGGGGGCCGTCTAATGAAAAACTGTTTTTT. This translates into CATSRETRGPSNEKLFF.

The chain uses TRBV11-3 and TRBJ1-1, with 11 nucleotides matching TRBD1. With 0 bases clipped from V and 4 bases from J, the junction kept 1 base outside the gene matches. The length of the CDR3 is 15 residues. Per the germline V gene, CDR1 is SGHNT and CDR2 is YENEEA. CDR3 amino acids: CASSLDGTGGTEAFF. In DNA, the CDR3 is TGTGCCAGCAGCTTAGACGGGACAGGGGGCACTGAAGCTTTCTTT.

The CDR3 spells CASSPLHSLNTEAFF. The CDR3 bases are TGCGCCAGCAGCCCATTACACTCTCTGAACACTGAAGCTTTCTTT. V gene TRBV4-1 combines with J gene TRBJ1-1; no reliable D call. The CDR3 sequence is 15 residues long. The ends were cut back, 4 bases at V and 0 bases at J, with 12 bases in the middle. The germline V gene has CDR1 MGHRA and CDR2 YSYEKL.

The chain joins TRBV7-2 to TRBJ2-7; the D gene is possibly TRBD2 (7 bases). The CDR3 contains 16 residues. Between the trimmed V and J ends, which lost 2 bases and 4 bases, there was a span of 18 bases. CDR1 and CDR2 (germline): SGHTA, FQGNSA. The chain's CDR3 is CASSLSAEGGAYEQYF. DNA for the CDR3: TGTGCCAGCAGCTTAAGCGCGGAAGGGGGGGCTTACGAGCAGTACTTC.

The chain combines TRBV29-1 with TRBJ1-1; D possibly corresponds to TRBD1 (5 bases). This CDR3 contains 15 residues. Germline CDR1 reads SQVTM; CDR2 reads ANQGSEA. Trimming stripped 0 bases from V and 5 bases from J, with 16 bases between. CDR3 amino acids: CSVEDFAGKETEAFF. The CDR3 coding sequence is TGCAGCGTTGAAGATTTTGCAGGGAAAGAGACTGAAGCTTTCTTT.

The V call is TRBV5-4, the J call TRBJ2-5, with 7 bases fitting TRBD2. The CDR3 totals 16 residues. The J segment lost 4 bases and the V segment lost 3 bases, leaving 12 bases of the junction unmatched. From germline, CDR1 is SGHNT and CDR2 YYREEE (reference sequence). As DNA, the CDR3 is TGTGCCAGCAGCTCGGAACCTCTAGCGGAACTAGAGACCCAGTACTTC. Its protein is CASSSEPLAELETQYF.

The genes are TRBV11-3 and TRBJ2-2, with D perhaps TRBD1 or TRBD2 (6 bases each). CDR1 is SGHNT and CDR2 is YENEEA in the germline V gene. CDR3 length: 18 amino acids. The ends were cut back, 5 bases at V and 3 bases at J, with 22 bases in the middle. CDR3 region: CASSAPTPGGADTGELFF. In DNA form, the CDR3 reads TGTGCCAGCAGCGCCCCCACCCCCGGGGGCGCGGACACCGGGGAGCTGTTTTTT.

The chain joins TRBV7-2 to TRBJ2-7; TRBD2 matches 12 bases. The germline V gene has CDR1 SGHTA and CDR2 FQGNSA. There are 16 residues in the CDR3. The junction had 7 bases not matched to a gene; V was cut back by 1 base and J by 6 bases. The CDR3 region is CASSLVLAGGNGEQYF. The DNA for the CDR3 is TGTGCCAGCAGCTTAGTGCTAGCGGGGGGGAATGGCGAGCAGTACTTC. Supplemented by reference TRBV7-2 and TRBJ2-7, the full variable domain reads GAGVSQSPSNKVTEKGKDVELRCDPISGHTALYWYRQSLGQGLEFLIYFQGNSAPDKSGLPSDRFSAERTGGSVSTLTIQRTQQEDSAVYLCASSLVLAGGNGEQYFGPGTRLTVT.

A single count supports this clone. The V and J genes are TRBV6-1 and TRBJ1-3, with D hard to call. Germline values: CDR1 MNHNS, CDR2 SASEGT. This CDR3 has 14 amino acids. V was trimmed by 6 bases and J by 4 bases, leaving 13 bases between them. The CDR3 DNA follows: TGTGCCAGCAGCGATGGAACAGCAGGAAACACCATATATTTT. This gives the protein CASSDGTAGNTIYF.

V and J are TRBV9 and TRBJ1-1; tentative D call: TRBD1 (5 bases). Germline assignment: CDR1 SGDLS and CDR2 YYNGEE. CDR3 length: 14 residues. V lost 0 bases, J lost 7 bases, and 13 bases lay in between. The CDR3 sequence is CASSVGGTGNEAFF. CDR3 sequence (DNA): TGTGCCAGCAGCGTAGGGGGGACGGGGAATGAAGCTTTCTTT.

The rearrangement links TRBV25-1 to TRBJ2-5, with D maybe TRBD2 (6 bases). The CDR3 consists of 14 residues. Germline V gene data show CDR1 as MGHDK and CDR2 as SYGVNS. V was cut by 4 bases and J by 5 bases, with 14 bases left in between. The CDR3 loop reads CASSGRRAWETQYF. The DNA of the CDR3 is TGTGCCAGCAGTGGTCGGAGGGCATGGGAGACCCAGTACTTC.

V usage is TRBV7-8 and J usage is TRBJ2-7; possibly TRBD1 for D (6 bases). V lost 1 base to trimming and J lost 4 bases, with 14 bases between them. The CDR3 covers 15 residues. CDR1 and CDR2 (germline): SGHVS, FQNEAQ. CDR3 amino acids: CASSLVRDISYEQYV. CDR3 sequence (DNA): TGTGCCAGCAGCTTAGTCCGGGACATCTCATACGAGCAGTACGTC.

The J gene is TRBJ2-3, the V gene TRBV14; 10 bases map to TRBD2. Germline-derived CDR1 and CDR2 are SGHDN and FVKESK. J lost 2 bases, V lost 2 bases, and 4 bases had no gene match. There are 16 residues in the CDR3. CDR3 amino acids: CASSQLAGALTDTQYF. CDR3 nucleotides: TGTGCCAGCAGCCAACTAGCGGGGGCCCTCACAGATACGCAGTATTTT.

This chain uses TRBV2 with TRBJ1-1; the D gene is possibly TRBD1 (5 bases). This CDR3 has 13 residues. The germline gives CDR1 SNHLY, CDR2 FYNNEI. V was shortened by 5 bases and J by 1 base, with 8 bases between the two germline ends. The CDR3 nucleotides are TGTGCCAGCAGTCAAGGGGAGAACACTGAAGCTTTCTTT. It codes for CASSQGENTEAFF.

The chain carries TRBV18 and TRBJ1-3; TRBD1 matches 7 bases. The germline V gene has CDR1 KGHSH and CDR2 LQKENI. Trimming cost V 4 bases and J 0 bases; bases outside gene matches: 6. The CDR3 has 16 residues. The CDR3 nucleotides are TGTGCCAGCTCACTTGACAGGGCTGCCTCTGGAAACACCATATATTTT. It codes for CASSLDRAASGNTIYF.

This chain uses TRBV2 with TRBJ1-1; D gene unclear. CDR3 size: 13 residues. The V end was cut by 4 bases, the J end by 4 bases, with 10 bases between. From germline, CDR1 is SNHLY and CDR2 FYNNEI. The CDR3 sequence: CASSAGEGTEAFF. The CDR3 DNA is TGTGCCAGCAGTGCTGGGGAAGGCACTGAAGCTTTCTTT.

With respect to this clone: One end of the junction does not line up with germline, which may come from a read error. The chain combines TRBV6-6 with TRBJ2-5; 10 bases fit TRBD1. Germline CDR1 is MNHNY and CDR2 is SVGAGI (reference sequence). The CDR3 sequence is 14 residues long. CDR3 residues: CAGRQGADEETQYF. In nucleotides, the CDR3 is TGTGCCGGCAGACAGGGGGCTGATGAAGAGACCCAGTACTTC.

V usage is TRBV21-1 and J usage is TRBJ2-7; the table's D call TRBD1 went unverified against the DNA. TRBV21-1 constitutes a pseudogene. This CDR3 is 15 amino acids long. CDR3 residues: CASKQGDRGSYEQYV. DNA for the CDR3: TGTGCCAGCAAACAAGGGGACAGGGGGTCCTACGAGCAGTACGTC.

This chain joins TRBV7-2 and TRBJ1-4; 11 bases are a match to TRBD1. J was trimmed by 10 bases and V by 1 base; bases with no gene match: 5. This CDR3 has 15 residues. CDR1 and CDR2 from the germline V gene are SGHTA and FQGNSA. Here the CDR3 reads CASSLDGTGGGKLFF. CDR3 in DNA: TGTGCCAGCAGCTTAGACGGGACAGGGGGAGGAAAACTGTTTTTT.

The chain couples TRBV5-4 to TRBJ2-2; a possible D gene is TRBD1 (7 bases). The V end lost 4 bases, the J end lost 3 bases, and 16 bases lay between the germline ends. The CDR3 consists of 16 residues. The V gene's germline CDR1 is SGHNT and CDR2 YYREEE (reference sequence). CDR3 sequence: CASSPRRGRDTGELFF. The CDR3 region has the DNA TGTGCCAGCAGCCCCCGGAGGGGGCGGGACACCGGGGAGCTGTTTTTT. Full variable domain (remainder filled in from reference TRBV5-4 and TRBJ2-2): ETGVTQSPTHLIKTRGQQVTLRCSSQSGHNTVSWYQQALGQGPQFIFQYYREEENGRGNFPPRFSGLQFPNYSSELNVNALELDDSALYLCASSPRRGRDTGELFFGEGSRLTVL.

The V call is TRBV5-1, the J call TRBJ2-2; 8 nucleotides match TRBD1. The CDR3 contains 14 residues. The trim removed 9 bases at V and 0 bases at J, leaving 4 bases unmatched. The germline CDR1 and CDR2 sequences are SGHRS and YFSETQ. The CDR3 DNA follows: TGCGCCACGAGGGGACAGGCGAACACCGGGGAGCTGTTTTTT. This translates into CATRGQANTGELFF. Drawing the rest from reference TRBV5-1 and TRBJ2-2, the complete variable domain is KAGVTQTPRYLIKTRGQQVTLSCSPISGHRSVSWYQQTPGQGLQFLFEYFSETQRNKGNFPGRFSGRQFSNSRSEMNVSTLELGDSALYLCATRGQANTGELFFGEGSRLTVL.